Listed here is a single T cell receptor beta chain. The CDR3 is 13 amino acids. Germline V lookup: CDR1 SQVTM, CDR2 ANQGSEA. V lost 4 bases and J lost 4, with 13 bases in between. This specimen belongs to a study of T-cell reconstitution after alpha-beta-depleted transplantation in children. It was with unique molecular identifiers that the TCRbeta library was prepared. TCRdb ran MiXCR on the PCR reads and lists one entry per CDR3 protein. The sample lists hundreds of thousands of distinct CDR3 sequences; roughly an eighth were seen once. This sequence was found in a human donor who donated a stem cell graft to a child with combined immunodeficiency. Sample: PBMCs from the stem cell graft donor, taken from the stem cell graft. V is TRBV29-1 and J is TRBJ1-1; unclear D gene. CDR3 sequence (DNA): TGCAGCGTTGTGGGCCCCCGAGGCACTGAAGCTTTCTTT. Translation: CSVVGPRGTEAFF.